Following are 12 T cell receptor beta chains from one sample sequenced in a study of blood T cells in healthy people across ages. The second PCR ran about 6 to 12 cycles with a sample-barcoded 5' primer and J-beta primers. From the 5' RACE reads, TCRdb called clonotypes with MiXCR, one entry per CDR3 protein. The sample lists some 710,000 distinct CDR3 sequences; about a fifth were seen once. Sequencing was carried out using blood. The receptors derive from a man between 70 and 80 years old in good health.

The J gene is TRBJ2-7, the V gene TRBV5-5; tentatively, D is TRBD1 or TRBD2 (5 bases each). The V end lost 7 bases, the J end lost 3 bases, and 17 bases lay between the germline ends. The CDR3 totals 14 residues. From germline, CDR1 is SGHKS and CDR2 YYEKEE (reference sequence). The CDR3 DNA reads as TGTGCCAGCCCTAATGTGGGGGAGTACTACGAGCAGTACTTC. Translated, it gives CASPNVGEYYEQYF.

This clonotype was seen a few times. This chain joins TRBV2 and TRBJ2-2, with D possibly TRBD1 on 5 matching bases. V was cut by 6 bases and J by 4 bases, with 12 bases left in between. Germline lookup yields CDR1 SNHLY and CDR2 FYNNEI. This CDR3 has 14 amino acids. This CDR3 reads CASRGGAATGELFF. The CDR3 nucleotides read TGTGCCAGCAGGGGTGGGGCCGCCACCGGGGAGCTGTTTTTT.

This clonotype was seen a few times. The chain carries TRBV4-1 and TRBJ2-5; D is possibly TRBD1 (5 bases). V shed 2 bases and J shed 3 bases, with 13 bases lying between them. Germline CDR1 reads MGHRA; CDR2 reads YSYEKL. The CDR3 spans 15 residues. This chain's CDR3 is CASSQTGRSEETQYF. In DNA, the CDR3 is TGCGCCAGCAGCCAAACAGGTCGGAGTGAAGAGACCCAGTACTTC.

This clonotype was found many times. V is TRBV6-5 and J is TRBJ2-3, with D uncertain. Trimming stripped 7 bases from V and 1 base from J, with 12 bases between. Germline CDR1 is MNHEY and CDR2 is SVGAGI. The CDR3 extends over 14 amino acids. CDR3 in amino acids: CASIHFRRTDTQYF. The CDR3 nucleotides are TGTGCCAGCATCCACTTTCGACGCACAGATACGCAGTATTTT.

This clonotype was seen more than once but under ten times. This chain connects TRBV20-1 to TRBJ1-2, with TRBD1 matching 9 bases. V shed 2 bases, J shed 6 bases, and the junction held 7 bases outside the gene matches. This CDR3 contains 14 residues. Germline values: CDR1 DFQATT, CDR2 SNEGSKA (reference sequence). DNA for the CDR3: TGCAGTGCTAGATACAGGGGGCCCCCTGATGGCTACACCTTC. Its protein product is CSARYRGPPDGYTF.

This clonotype was counted a few times. The CDR3 is CASTSHRNTEAFF. The CDR3 DNA reads TGCGCCAGCACCTCACACAGAAACACTGAAGCTTTCTTT. V usage is TRBV5-1 and J usage is TRBJ1-1, with no clear D. There are 13 residues in the CDR3. Germline V gives CDR1 SGHRS, CDR2 YFSETQ. The V end was cut by 6 bases, the J end by 2 bases, with 11 bases between.

The chain uses TRBV6-2 or TRBV6-3 and TRBJ2-3; D may be TRBD1 (5 bases). This CDR3 contains 18 residues. Germline V gene sequence: CDR1 MNHEY, CDR2 SVGEGT. V was shortened by 4 bases and J by 4 bases, with 24 bases between the two germline ends. CDR3 loop: CASSFGKVDNPSADTQYF. The DNA of the CDR3 is TGTGCCAGCAGTTTTGGCAAGGTGGACAACCCCTCGGCAGATACGCAGTATTTT.

This rearrangement joins TRBV5-1 to TRBJ1-6; 7 bases fit TRBD1. With 3 bases clipped from V and 9 bases from J, the junction kept 6 bases outside the gene matches. The CDR3 extends over 14 amino acids. The germline CDR1 and CDR2 sequences are SGHRS and YFSETQ. Written as DNA, the CDR3 is TGCGCCAGCAGCTCGACAGGGAGCGGTTCACCCCTCCACTTT. This sequence encodes CASSSTGSGSPLHF.

Only a few counts were recorded for this clonotype. The J gene is TRBJ2-2, the V gene TRBV2; D remains unclear. Trimming left V 2 bases short and J 5 bases short, with 6 bases between. This CDR3 is built from 13 residues. Looked up from germline, CDR1 is SNHLY and CDR2 is FYNNEI. The CDR3 sequence is CASSEWLTGELFF. The DNA of the CDR3 is TGTGCCAGCAGTGAATGGCTTACCGGGGAGCTGTTTTTT.

This clonotype appeared a few times. The CDR3 spells CASSVTGTGGTEAFF. The CDR3 nucleotides read TGTGCCAGTAGTGTTACCGGGACAGGGGGCACTGAAGCTTTCTTT. The chain joins TRBV19 to TRBJ1-1; 11 nucleotides line up with TRBD1. V shed 5 bases and J 4 bases; nucleotides not matched to a gene: 6. CDR3 length equals 15 residues. Germline CDR1 is LNHDA and CDR2 is SQIVND (reference sequence). Complete variable domain (other parts from reference TRBV19 and TRBJ1-1): DGGITQSPKYLFRKEGQNVTLSCEQNLNHDAMYWYRQDPGQGLRLIYYSQIVNDFQKGDIAEGYSVSREKKESFPLTVTSAQKNPTAFYLCASSVTGTGGTEAFFGQGTRLTVV.

The chain joins TRBV11-2 to TRBJ2-7; 7 nucleotides agree with TRBD1. V gave up 5 bases and J gave up 4 bases; unmatched junction bases: 11. The V gene's germline CDR1 is SGHAT and CDR2 FQNNGV. The CDR3 extends over 15 amino acids. CDR3 amino acids: CASSPPATGSYEQYV. The DNA for the CDR3 is TGTGCCAGCAGCCCTCCTGCGACAGGGTCGTACGAGCAGTACGTC.

In this sample, this clonotype turned up a few times. This rearrangement joins TRBV12-3 or TRBV12-4 to TRBJ1-3; D remains ambiguous. Trimming shortened V by 1 base and J by 0 bases, and 7 bases separated the two germline ends. This CDR3 region has 15 residues. The CDR3 loop is CASSLGAGSGNTIYF. Here the CDR3 DNA reads TGTGCCAGCAGTTTAGGGGCGGGCTCTGGAAACACCATATATTTT.